This T cell receptor (beta chain) was found in a study of blood T cell repertoires in COVID-19. Study-level background: PBMCs, B-cell-depleted T cells, or T cells were the source of the cDNA or gDNA that made up the material.

Libraries were prepared by immunoSEQ multiplex PCR; TCRdb keeps only in-frame clonotypes and omits some of them. The sample includes 200,000 to 250,000 clones, 82% of them seen just once. This CDR3 is built from 16 residues. The germline gives CDR1 MNHNS, CDR2 SASEGT. The V and J ends lost 1 base and 2 bases respectively, with 11 bases between them. Participants came from under 30 US areas, aged about 18 to 100 years. Two negative PCRs, clearance, or symptom resolution had been documented for recovered Cohort 3 donors. This receptor was taken from a woman aged 55 to 70 who had recovered from COVID-19. Material: PBMCs or T cells enriched from blood (not recorded which). The chain employs TRBV6-1 and TRBJ1-4; possibly TRBD1 for D (5 bases). The CDR3 is CASSEEGSYTNEKLFF. The CDR3 coding sequence is TGTGCCAGCAGTGAAGAGGGGTCTTACACTAATGAAAAACTGTTTTTT.